One and the same sample provided the 9 T cell receptor beta chains below, sequenced in a study of cytomegalovirus exposure and HLA in healthy donors. Use of 60 Vbeta and 13 Jbeta primers characterized the PCR. Profiling relied on immunoSEQ multiplex PCR, and the TCRdb table lists in-frame clones only, not all of them. The data hold more than 200,000 clones, with 85% to 90% observed a single time. The sample was PBMCs. The receptors were sampled from a human donor in good health.

The table lists this clone with a count of one. This chain uses TRBV15 with TRBJ2-7; 7 nucleotides agree with TRBD1. Germline CDR1 LNHNV, CDR2 YYDKDF (reference sequence). The CDR3 loop spans 15 amino acids. V lost 0 bases and J lost 2; bases outside the gene matches: 4. The CDR3 spells CATSRDPGQTYEQYF. The CDR3 nucleotides read TGTGCCACCAGCAGAGACCCGGGACAGACCTACGAGCAGTACTTC.

The chain employs TRBV19 and TRBJ2-7; 11 bases are a match to TRBD2. CDR3 size: 16 residues. Germline V lookup: CDR1 LNHDA, CDR2 SQIVND (reference sequence). Losses at the gene ends were 4 bases for V and 0 bases for J; bases not matched to a gene: 5. CDR3 residues: CASSTGTSGSSYEQYF. In nucleotides, the CDR3 is TGTGCCAGTAGTACCGGGACTAGCGGTAGCTCCTACGAGCAGTACTTC.

V and J are TRBV29-1 and TRBJ1-1; D is ambiguous. The CDR3 totals 13 residues. V lost 7 bases and J lost 0, with 12 bases in between. Looked up from germline, CDR1 is SQVTM and CDR2 is ANQGSEA. The CDR3 is CSGWGGMNTEAFF. In nucleotides, the CDR3 is TGCAGCGGCTGGGGAGGGATGAACACTGAAGCTTTCTTT.

The chain recombines TRBV28 with TRBJ2-3; maybe TRBD1 (6 bases). Looked up from germline, CDR1 is MDHEN and CDR2 is SYDVKM. The V and J ends lost 5 bases and 6 bases respectively, with 18 bases between them. This CDR3 contains 15 residues. Written as DNA, the CDR3 is TGTGCCAGCAGTACCCCCCCAGGGGCTGACGATACGCAGTATTTT. Its translation: CASSTPPGADDTQYF.

V is TRBV6-5 and J is TRBJ1-5; maybe TRBD1 (6 bases). The CDR3 has 14 amino acids. The germline V and J ends were trimmed by 4 bases and 7 bases, with 14 bases remaining between them. The germline gives CDR1 MNHEY, CDR2 SVGAGI. For the CDR3, the DNA is TGTGCCAGCAGTTCCCGAGGGGGTCAGCAGCCCCAGCATTTT. Translation gives CASSSRGGQQPQHF.

The V gene is TRBV7-6, the J gene TRBJ2-1; 8 bases fit TRBD2. The germline CDR1 and CDR2 sequences are SGHVS and FNYEAQ. V dropped 4 bases and J dropped 9; count of bases not matched to a gene: 14. The CDR3 length is 16 residues. CDR3 residues: CASSSSGTRGPSEQFF. The DNA for the CDR3 is TGTGCCAGCAGCTCATCCGGGACTAGGGGACCCTCTGAGCAGTTCTTC.

This chain links TRBV9 with TRBJ1-3; 7 nucleotides agree with TRBD1. The germline V gene has CDR1 SGDLS and CDR2 YYNGEE. This CDR3 has 13 residues. With V trimmed by 3 bases and J by 7 bases, 4 bases remained unmatched. CDR3 in DNA: TGTGCCAGCAGCGAAGACAGGGCGAACACCATATATTTT. Amino acid sequence: CASSEDRANTIYF.

The chain links TRBV7-3 to TRBJ2-3, with 7 bases that match TRBD2. The germline V gene encodes CDR1 SGHTA and CDR2 FQGTGA. The V and J ends lost 2 bases and 2 bases, in that order; junction bases with no gene match: 13. The CDR3 has 18 amino acids. The CDR3 protein is CASSLRGVDGGYTDTQYF. In DNA form, the CDR3 reads TGTGCCAGCAGCTTACGGGGGGTAGATGGCGGATACACAGATACGCAGTATTTT.

V gene TRBV7-9 combines with J gene TRBJ1-2, with D possibly matching TRBD1 (6 bases). Trimming took 5 bases from V and 0 from J, leaving 10 bases between them. The CDR3 runs to 14 residues. The germline V gene encodes CDR1 SEHNR and CDR2 FQNEAQ (reference sequence). CDR3 sequence reads: CASSRTVTNYGYTF. The CDR3, as DNA: TGTGCCAGCAGCAGGACAGTAACTAACTATGGCTACACCTTC.